One sample yielded the 26 T cell receptor beta chains listed below, sequenced in a study of blood T cell repertoires in COVID-19. Sequenced by immunoSEQ multiplex PCR; TCRdb stores in-frame clones only, minus some. The table has 310,000 or so clones, roughly nine tenths seen once; the top ten hold 6.4%. The specimen sequenced was peripheral blood. The receptors shown here come from a man in his late teens or twenties who had recovered from COVID-19.

J is TRBJ2-3 and V is TRBV3-1 (or the pseudogene TRBV3-2); the match to TRBD2 covers 12 bases. CDR1 and CDR2 (germline): LGHDT, YNNKEL (reference sequence). Trimming at V came to 2 bases and at J to 6 bases, leaving 15 bases not matched to a gene. The CDR3 extends over 19 amino acids. The CDR3 reads CASSQLRALAGGPGDTQYF. The CDR3 DNA reads TGTGCCAGCAGCCAACTGAGGGCCCTAGCGGGGGGGCCAGGGGATACGCAGTATTTT.

V usage is TRBV19 and J usage is TRBJ2-7; TRBD2 agrees at 10 bases. Trimming removed 9 bases from V and 7 bases from J; junction bases left unmatched: 12. This CDR3 is 14 amino acids long. Germline assignment: CDR1 LNHDA and CDR2 SQIVND (reference sequence). CDR3 sequence reads: CASTPSGRLGEQYF. In DNA form, the CDR3 reads TGTGCCAGCACGCCTAGCGGGAGATTAGGGGAGCAGTACTTC. Full variable domain (missing parts from reference TRBV19 and TRBJ2-7): DGGITQSPKYLFRKEGQNVTLSCEQNLNHDAMYWYRQDPGQGLRLIYYSQIVNDFQKGDIAEGYSVSREKKESFPLTVTSAQKNPTAFYLCASTPSGRLGEQYFGPGTRLTVT.

Written as DNA, the CDR3 is TGTGCCAGCAGCCAAGAAACGGGGACAGCCATTCCCTACGAGCAGTACTTC. Translating gives CASSQETGTAIPYEQYF. The chain recombines TRBV3-1 (or the pseudogene TRBV3-2) with TRBJ2-7; 7 bases are a match to TRBD1. The CDR3 spans 17 residues. Per the germline V gene, CDR1 is LGHDT and CDR2 is YNNKEL (reference sequence). With 0 bases clipped from V and 2 bases from J, the junction kept 10 bases outside the gene matches.

The chain couples TRBV11-2 to TRBJ2-7, with 7 nucleotides matching TRBD1. Germline V gives CDR1 SGHAT, CDR2 FQNNGV. Trimming at V came to 5 bases and at J to 9 bases, leaving 13 bases not matched to a gene. This CDR3 region has 14 residues. The DNA for the CDR3 is TGTGCCAGCAGCGCGACAGGGTCTGATTGGGGGCAGTACTTC. Protein: CASSATGSDWGQYF. Variable domain in full (rest from reference TRBV11-2 and TRBJ2-7): EAGVAQSPRYKIIEKRQSVAFWCNPISGHATLYWYQQILGQGPKLLIQFQNNGVVDDSQLPKDRFSAERLKGVDSTLKIQPAKLEDSAVYLCASSATGSDWGQYFGPGTRLTVT.

The chain recombines TRBV5-1 with TRBJ2-4; 11 bases align to TRBD2. From germline, CDR1 is SGHRS and CDR2 YFSETQ. V dropped 1 base and J dropped 1; count of bases not matched to a gene: 7. The CDR3 is 18 residues long. Here the CDR3 reads CASSLLAGGPTAKNIQYF. CDR3 DNA sequence: TGCGCCAGCAGCTTGTTAGCGGGAGGGCCAACGGCCAAAAACATTCAGTACTTC.

In its sample, this clone was seen a few times. The chain carries TRBV2 and TRBJ1-5; D call uncertain. CDR3 length: 13 residues. V was shortened by 5 bases and J by 4 bases, with 9 bases between the two germline ends. Germline values: CDR1 SNHLY, CDR2 FYNNEI. As DNA, the CDR3 is TGTGCCAGCAGTTGGAGGGATAATCAGCCCCAGCATTTT. This translates into CASSWRDNQPQHF.

The V gene is TRBV7-9, the J gene TRBJ2-4; D gene ambiguous. The CDR3 has 14 amino acids. Germline V lookup: CDR1 SEHNR, CDR2 FQNEAQ (reference sequence). V was shortened by 2 bases and J by 1 base, with 6 bases between the two germline ends. CDR3 residues: CASSLPRAKNIQYF. Written as DNA, the CDR3 is TGTGCCAGCAGCTTACCCAGGGCCAAAAACATTCAGTACTTC. The full variable domain, in which reference TRBV7-9 and TRBJ2-4 provide the parts outside the CDR3, is DTGVSQNPRHKITKRGQNVTFRCDPISEHNRLYWYRQTLGQGPEFLTYFQNEAQLEKSRLLSDRFSAERPKGSFSTLEIQRTEQGDSAMYLCASSLPRAKNIQYFGAGTRLSVL.

Comment on this clone: Other DNA sequences in the sample encode the same CDR3. The rearrangement uses TRBV9 and TRBJ1-6; D might be TRBD1 (5 bases). Trimming shortened V by 0 bases and J by 7 bases, and 8 bases separated the two germline ends. This CDR3 is 14 amino acids long. Germline CDR1 SGDLS, CDR2 YYNGEE. The CDR3 DNA is TGTGCCAGCAGCGTAGGGAGGGGAAATTCACCCCTCCACTTT. Translation: CASSVGRGNSPLHF.

V is TRBV27 and J is TRBJ1-2, with 7 bases matching TRBD1. CDR1 MNHEY and CDR2 SMNVEV come from the germline V gene (reference sequence). This CDR3 contains 13 residues. V shed 6 bases, J shed 3 bases, and the junction held 4 bases outside the gene matches. The CDR3, as DNA: TGTGCCAGCAGGGGGGACAGCTACTATGGCTACACCTTC. Translating gives CASRGDSYYGYTF.

This chain joins TRBV9 and TRBJ2-2, with TRBD1 matching over 9 bases. This CDR3 contains 18 residues. Losses at the gene ends were 6 bases for V and 1 base for J; bases not matched to a gene: 13. Germline V lookup: CDR1 SGDLS, CDR2 YYNGEE. CDR3 residues: CASTLSDRGPLNTGELFF. CDR3 DNA: TGTGCCAGCACCCTATCGGACAGGGGCCCCCTGAACACCGGGGAGCTGTTTTTT.

The chain uses TRBV6-5 and TRBJ1-1; no clear D gene. The CDR3 length is 14 residues. V lost 4 bases, J lost 4 bases, and 13 bases lay in between. Per the germline V gene, CDR1 is MNHEY and CDR2 is SVGAGI. The CDR3 loop reads CASSSNTPPTEAFF. CDR3 in DNA: TGTGCCAGCAGTTCCAACACCCCTCCCACTGAAGCTTTCTTT.

Here the CDR3 reads CASTLAGGHTGELFF. In DNA, the CDR3 is TGTGCCAGTACTTTAGCGGGGGGACACACCGGGGAGCTGTTTTTT. The V and J genes are TRBV6-5 and TRBJ2-2; 10 bases line up with TRBD2. There are 15 residues in the CDR3. V lost 9 bases and J lost 3; bases outside the gene matches: 7. CDR1 and CDR2 from the germline V gene are MNHEY and SVGAGI.

The chain carries TRBV5-4 and TRBJ2-1; 8 nucleotides agree with TRBD2. Trimming removed 4 bases from V and 5 bases from J; junction bases left unmatched: 5. CDR1 and CDR2 from the germline V gene are SGHNT and YYREEE (reference sequence). The CDR3 spans 14 residues. The CDR3 spells CASSPGGVHNEQFF. The CDR3 bases are TGTGCCAGCAGCCCGGGGGGGGTGCACAATGAGCAGTTCTTC. Looking up the rest from reference TRBV5-4 and TRBJ2-1 gives the full variable domain: ETGVTQSPTHLIKTRGQQVTLRCSSQSGHNTVSWYQQALGQGPQFIFQYYREEENGRGNFPPRFSGLQFPNYSSELNVNALELDDSALYLCASSPGGVHNEQFFGPGTRLTVL.

CDR3 coding DNA: TGTGCCAGCAGCTTATCCAGTACACTACAAAACATTCAGTACTTC. The encoded protein is CASSLSSTLQNIQYF. The gene calls are TRBV7-2 and TRBJ2-4, with D unresolved. With 2 bases removed from V and 5 bases from J, the gap between germline ends came to 13 bases. The CDR3 covers 15 residues. In germline, CDR1 is SGHTA, CDR2 FQGNSA. The full variable domain, its missing parts supplied by reference TRBV7-2 and TRBJ2-4, is GAGVSQSPSNKVTEKGKDVELRCDPISGHTALYWYRQSLGQGLEFLIYFQGNSAPDKSGLPSDRFSAERTGGSVSTLTIQRTQQEDSAVYLCASSLSSTLQNIQYFGAGTRLSVL.

Only a few counts were recorded for this clone. V gene TRBV27 combines with J gene TRBJ1-6, with 7 bases matching TRBD1. This CDR3 has 15 amino acids. Germline CDR1 reads MNHEY; CDR2 reads SMNVEV (reference sequence). The J segment lost 9 bases and the V segment lost 3 bases, leaving 8 bases of the junction unmatched. Written as DNA, the CDR3 is TGTGCCAGCAGTTTTGCCTCAGGGGGAAGTTCACCCCTCCACTTT. The encoded protein is CASSFASGGSSPLHF.

The chain links TRBV7-6 to TRBJ2-7; 11 bases agree with TRBD2. The CDR3 sequence is 16 residues long. J lost 2 bases, V lost 3 bases, and 6 bases had no gene match. In germline, CDR1 is SGHVS, CDR2 FNYEAQ. CDR3 nucleotides: TGTGCCAGCAGCTTGCAAGGGACTAGCGGTACCTACGAGCAGTACTTC. Translation gives CASSLQGTSGTYEQYF.

The rearrangement joins TRBV19 to TRBJ2-3; 8 bases fit TRBD2. Looked up from germline, CDR1 is LNHDA and CDR2 is SQIVND (reference sequence). This CDR3 spans 14 amino acids. V lost 1 base and J lost 4; bases outside the gene matches: 1. CDR3 nucleotide sequence: TGTGCCAGTAGTATAGCCGGGGGGGCAGATACGCAGTATTTT. It specifies CASSIAGGADTQYF.

The chain links TRBV14 to TRBJ2-5; the match to TRBD2 covers 7 bases. Trimming removed 4 bases from V and 5 bases from J; junction bases left unmatched: 10. CDR1 SGHDN and CDR2 FVKESK come from the germline V gene. There are 15 residues in the CDR3. In DNA form, the CDR3 reads TGTGCCAGCAGCCCATCGACTAGCAGATGGGAGACCCAGTACTTC. It yields the protein CASSPSTSRWETQYF.

This sequence joins TRBV11-3 and TRBJ2-2, with 7 positions matching TRBD2. CDR1 is SGHNT and CDR2 is YENEEA in the germline V gene. Trimming cost V 2 bases and J 7 bases; bases outside gene matches: 7. This CDR3 has 15 amino acids. CDR3 coding DNA: TGTGCCAGCAGCTTATTTGCGGGGGAGAGCGGGGAGCTGTTTTTT. It translates to CASSLFAGESGELFF.

V is TRBV6-2 or TRBV6-3 and J is TRBJ2-4; D possibly corresponds to TRBD1 (5 bases). CDR1 and CDR2 from the germline V gene are MNHEY and SVGEGT. This CDR3 has 11 amino acids. V lost 0 bases and J 14 bases, leaving 8 bases between the germline ends. CDR3 amino acids: CASSYSGVEYF. As DNA, the CDR3 is TGTGCCAGCAGTTACTCAGGGGTTGAGTACTTC.

The genes are TRBV27 and TRBJ2-2, with 7 bases lining up with TRBD1. The CDR3 contains 14 residues. The V segment lost 4 bases and the J segment 6 bases; nucleotides outside the gene matches: 5. Germline CDR1 reads MNHEY; CDR2 reads SMNVEV (reference sequence). CDR3 protein: CASSSTGHPGELFF. The CDR3 DNA reads TGTGCCAGCAGTTCGACAGGGCATCCCGGGGAGCTGTTTTTT.

The genes are TRBV6-5 and TRBJ2-5, with 8 bases matching TRBD1. The CDR3 extends over 15 amino acids. With 6 bases clipped from V and 7 bases from J, the junction kept 13 bases outside the gene matches. CDR1 MNHEY and CDR2 SVGAGI come from the germline V gene. The CDR3 DNA reads TGTGCCAGCAGCATGACAGGGGCCGGCGGAGGGACCCAGTACTTC. Translating it yields CASSMTGAGGGTQYF.

The chain links TRBV5-8 to TRBJ2-1; perhaps TRBD2 as D (7 bases). The CDR3 extends over 14 amino acids. Germline values: CDR1 SGHTS, CDR2 YDEGEE. V was shortened by 6 bases and J by 4 bases, with 14 bases between the two germline ends. CDR3 loop: CASNTGGGYNEQFF. CDR3 nucleotide sequence: TGTGCCAGCAACACGGGGGGCGGGTACAATGAGCAGTTCTTC.

V is TRBV9 and J is TRBJ1-4; D unclear. V was trimmed by 4 bases and J by 7 bases, leaving 5 bases between them. Germline CDR1 is SGDLS and CDR2 is YYNGEE. The CDR3 totals 11 residues. CDR3 DNA: TGTGCCAGCAGCCGAGGTGAAAAACTGTTTTTT. Its protein product is CASSRGEKLFF.

The chain employs TRBV19 and TRBJ1-4; no firm D call. The V and J ends lost 7 bases and 6 bases respectively, with 18 bases between them. CDR3 length: 15 residues. The germline gives CDR1 LNHDA, CDR2 SQIVND (reference sequence). This chain's CDR3 is CASTKTGDGHEKLFF. The DNA of the CDR3 is TGTGCCAGTACCAAGACGGGAGACGGACATGAAAAACTGTTTTTT. The full variable domain, in which reference TRBV19 and TRBJ1-4 provide the parts outside the CDR3, is DGGITQSPKYLFRKEGQNVTLSCEQNLNHDAMYWYRQDPGQGLRLIYYSQIVNDFQKGDIAEGYSVSREKKESFPLTVTSAQKNPTAFYLCASTKTGDGHEKLFFGSGTQLSVL.

This sequence joins TRBV19 and TRBJ2-5; 9 bases line up with TRBD1. The CDR3 spans 16 residues. Germline-derived CDR1 and CDR2 are LNHDA and SQIVND (reference sequence). V lost 1 base, J lost 2 bases, and 5 bases stayed unmatched. CDR3 nucleotide sequence: TGTGCCAGTAGTATAGTGGCGGGACAGGGACAAGAGACCCAGTACTTC. As protein: CASSIVAGQGQETQYF.